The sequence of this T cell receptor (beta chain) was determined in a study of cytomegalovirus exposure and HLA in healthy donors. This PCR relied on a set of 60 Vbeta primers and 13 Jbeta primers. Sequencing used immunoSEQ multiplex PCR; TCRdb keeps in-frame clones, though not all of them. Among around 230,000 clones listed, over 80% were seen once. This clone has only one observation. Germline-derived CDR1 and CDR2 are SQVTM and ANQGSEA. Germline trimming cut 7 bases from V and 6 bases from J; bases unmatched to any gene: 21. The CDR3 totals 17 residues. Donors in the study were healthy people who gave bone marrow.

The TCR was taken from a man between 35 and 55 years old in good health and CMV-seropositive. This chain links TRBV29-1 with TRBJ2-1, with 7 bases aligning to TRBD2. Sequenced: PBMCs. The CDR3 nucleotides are TGCAGCGCCCTAAACCCGTGGGGTGGGGGGGATAGCAATGAGCAGTTCTTC. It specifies CSALNPWGGGDSNEQFF.